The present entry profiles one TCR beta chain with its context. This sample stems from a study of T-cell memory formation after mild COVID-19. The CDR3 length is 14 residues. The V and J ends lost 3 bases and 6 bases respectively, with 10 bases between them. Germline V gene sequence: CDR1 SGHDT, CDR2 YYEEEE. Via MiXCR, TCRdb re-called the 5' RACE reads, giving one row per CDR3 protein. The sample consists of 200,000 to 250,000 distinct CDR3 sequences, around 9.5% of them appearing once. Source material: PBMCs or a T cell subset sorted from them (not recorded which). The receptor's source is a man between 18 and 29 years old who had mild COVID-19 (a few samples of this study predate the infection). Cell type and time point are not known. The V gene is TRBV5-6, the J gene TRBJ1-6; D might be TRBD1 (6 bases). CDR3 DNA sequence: TGTGCCAGCAGCTCTCAGGGGTTTAATTCACCCCTCCACTTT. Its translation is CASSSQGFNSPLHF. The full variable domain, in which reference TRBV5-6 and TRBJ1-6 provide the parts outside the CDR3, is DAGVTQSPTHLIKTRGQQVTLRCSPKSGHDTVSWYQQALGQGPQFIFQYYEEEERQRGNFPDRFSGHQFPNYSSELNVNALLLGDSALYLCASSSQGFNSPLHFGNGTRLTVT.